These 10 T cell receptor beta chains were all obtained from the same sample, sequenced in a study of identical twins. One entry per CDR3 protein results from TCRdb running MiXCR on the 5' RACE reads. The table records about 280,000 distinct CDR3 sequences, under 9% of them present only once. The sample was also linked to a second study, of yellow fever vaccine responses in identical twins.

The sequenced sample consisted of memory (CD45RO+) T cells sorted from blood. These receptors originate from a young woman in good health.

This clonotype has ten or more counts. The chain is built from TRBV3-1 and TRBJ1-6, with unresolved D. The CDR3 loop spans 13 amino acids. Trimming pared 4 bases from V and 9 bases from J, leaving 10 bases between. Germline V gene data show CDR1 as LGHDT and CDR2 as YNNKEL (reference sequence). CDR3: CASSPDGSSPLHF. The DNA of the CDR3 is TGTGCCAGCAGCCCGGACGGGAGTTCACCCCTCCACTTT.

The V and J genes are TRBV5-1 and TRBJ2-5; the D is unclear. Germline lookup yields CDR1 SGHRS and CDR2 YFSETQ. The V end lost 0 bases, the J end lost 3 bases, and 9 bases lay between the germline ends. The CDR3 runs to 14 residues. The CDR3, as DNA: TGCGCCAGCAGCTTGGGACACAAAGAAGAGACCCAGTACTTC. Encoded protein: CASSLGHKEETQYF.

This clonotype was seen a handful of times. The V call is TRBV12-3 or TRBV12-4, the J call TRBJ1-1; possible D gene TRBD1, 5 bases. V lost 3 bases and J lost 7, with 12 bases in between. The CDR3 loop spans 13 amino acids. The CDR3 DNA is TGTGCCAGCAGTTTCGGGGCGGCAGTTGAAGCTTTCTTT. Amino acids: CASSFGAAVEAFF.

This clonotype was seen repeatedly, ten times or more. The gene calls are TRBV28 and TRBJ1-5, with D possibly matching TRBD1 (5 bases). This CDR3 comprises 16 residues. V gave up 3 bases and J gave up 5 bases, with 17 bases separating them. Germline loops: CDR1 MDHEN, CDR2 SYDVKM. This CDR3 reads CASSFLFRGGDQPQHF. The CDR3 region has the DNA TGTGCCAGCAGTTTTCTTTTTCGGGGCGGGGATCAGCCCCAGCATTTT.

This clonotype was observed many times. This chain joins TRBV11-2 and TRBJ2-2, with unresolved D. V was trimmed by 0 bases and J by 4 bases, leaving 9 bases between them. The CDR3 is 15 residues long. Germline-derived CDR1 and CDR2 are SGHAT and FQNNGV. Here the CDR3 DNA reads TGTGCCAGCAGCTTAGATCCCAAGGGCACCGGGGAGCTGTTTTTT. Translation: CASSLDPKGTGELFF.

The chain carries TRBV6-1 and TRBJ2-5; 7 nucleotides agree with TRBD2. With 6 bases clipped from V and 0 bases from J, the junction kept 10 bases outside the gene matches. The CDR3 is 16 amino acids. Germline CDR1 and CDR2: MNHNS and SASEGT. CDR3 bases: TGTGCCAGCAGAGGAGCCCGAGCGGGGTACCAAGAGACCCAGTACTTC. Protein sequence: CASRGARAGYQETQYF.

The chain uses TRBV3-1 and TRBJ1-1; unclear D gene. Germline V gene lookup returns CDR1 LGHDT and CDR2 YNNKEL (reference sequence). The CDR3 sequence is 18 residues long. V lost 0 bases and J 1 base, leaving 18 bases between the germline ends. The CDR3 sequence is CASSQDFLFGRQNTEAFF. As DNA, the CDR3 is TGTGCCAGCAGCCAAGATTTTTTGTTTGGTCGGCAGAACACTGAAGCTTTCTTT.

The CDR3 DNA follows: TGTGCCAGCAGCGTAGGGGAGGGGGATCTCTTGAACACTGAAGCTTTCTTT. This encodes CASSVGEGDLLNTEAFF. V usage is TRBV9 and J usage is TRBJ1-1; D perhaps matches TRBD1 (6 bases). The germline CDR1 and CDR2 sequences are SGDLS and YYNGEE. The V and J ends lost 0 bases and 0 bases respectively, with 15 bases between them. CDR3 length: 17 residues.

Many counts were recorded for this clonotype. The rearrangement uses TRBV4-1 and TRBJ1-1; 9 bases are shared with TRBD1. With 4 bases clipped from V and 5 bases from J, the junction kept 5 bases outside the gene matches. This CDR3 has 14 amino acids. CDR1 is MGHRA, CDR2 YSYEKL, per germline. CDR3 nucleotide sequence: TGCGCCAGCAGCCGGACAGGGGACGGGACTGAAGCTTTCTTT. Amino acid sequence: CASSRTGDGTEAFF.

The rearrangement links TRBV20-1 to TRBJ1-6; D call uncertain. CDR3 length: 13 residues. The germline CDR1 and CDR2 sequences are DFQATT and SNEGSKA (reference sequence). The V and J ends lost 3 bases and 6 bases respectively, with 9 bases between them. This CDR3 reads CSARAQINSPLHF. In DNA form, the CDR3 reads TGCAGTGCTAGGGCACAGATTAATTCACCCCTCCACTTT.